The T cell receptor (beta chain) under discussion was sequenced for a study of T-cell reconstitution after alpha-beta-depleted transplantation in children. This clonotype was observed a few times. What it binds is not known. Overall study findings and caveats: A year post-transplant, T-cell counts and diversity derived mostly from newly produced T cells. Surviving recipient T cells and thymic progenitors underlay high day-60 TCRbeta diversity in some patients. Several hundred graft clones that had expanded were reportedly the source of alpha-beta T cells about two months after transplant.

A library of TCRbeta sequences, prepared with unique molecular identifiers, was generated. TCRdb fed the PCR reads into MiXCR, producing one record per CDR3 protein. The sample gives more than 200,000 distinct CDR3 sequences, 20% to 30% of which show up once; 4.8% is in the top ten. The CDR3 is 12 amino acids. V dropped 5 bases and J dropped 2 bases, with 7 bases sitting between them. This TCR was recovered from a female patient aged 2-9 years who had a stem cell transplant for congenital amegakaryocytic thrombocytopenia, so the T cells may come from the graft donor. Material: PBMCs, mostly from graft donor cells, obtained 360 days after TCRalphabeta/CD19-depleted stem cell transplant. The J gene is TRBJ2-7, the V gene TRBV12-3 or TRBV12-4, with D unresolved. For the CDR3, the DNA is TGTGCCAGCAGTGTTGGGACCTACGAGCAGTACTTC. Amino acids: CASSVGTYEQYF.